This TCR beta chain originates from a study of radiation and T cells in renal cell carcinoma. Details on this clone: The antigen is undetermined.

Sequenced by immunoSEQ multiplex PCR; TCRdb stores in-frame clones only, minus some. The sample lists just over 95,000 clones, around 84% occurring once. Germline CDR1 and CDR2: MNHEY and SVGAGI. This CDR3 region has 11 residues. V was pared by 2 bases and J by 6 bases, with 2 bases between. General study findings and limits: No pretreatment tumor biopsies were available for baseline clonotypes.

As for time point: blood 4 weeks post-SBRT, at nephrectomy. Regarding treatment: 15 Gy SBRT to primary tumor, nephrectomy 4 weeks later. Radiation-treated patients gave blood at baseline, week 2 and week 4. This renal cell carcinoma was of the clear cell type. The sequencing here drew on blood, taken from a patient whose treatment included radiotherapy and nephrectomy. This TCR derives from a man between 60 and 70 years old with renal cell carcinoma. The J gene is TRBJ1-3, the V gene TRBV6-5, with unresolved D. As DNA, the CDR3 is TGTGCCAGCAGTTACAAAAACACCATATATTTT. This translates into CASSYKNTIYF.